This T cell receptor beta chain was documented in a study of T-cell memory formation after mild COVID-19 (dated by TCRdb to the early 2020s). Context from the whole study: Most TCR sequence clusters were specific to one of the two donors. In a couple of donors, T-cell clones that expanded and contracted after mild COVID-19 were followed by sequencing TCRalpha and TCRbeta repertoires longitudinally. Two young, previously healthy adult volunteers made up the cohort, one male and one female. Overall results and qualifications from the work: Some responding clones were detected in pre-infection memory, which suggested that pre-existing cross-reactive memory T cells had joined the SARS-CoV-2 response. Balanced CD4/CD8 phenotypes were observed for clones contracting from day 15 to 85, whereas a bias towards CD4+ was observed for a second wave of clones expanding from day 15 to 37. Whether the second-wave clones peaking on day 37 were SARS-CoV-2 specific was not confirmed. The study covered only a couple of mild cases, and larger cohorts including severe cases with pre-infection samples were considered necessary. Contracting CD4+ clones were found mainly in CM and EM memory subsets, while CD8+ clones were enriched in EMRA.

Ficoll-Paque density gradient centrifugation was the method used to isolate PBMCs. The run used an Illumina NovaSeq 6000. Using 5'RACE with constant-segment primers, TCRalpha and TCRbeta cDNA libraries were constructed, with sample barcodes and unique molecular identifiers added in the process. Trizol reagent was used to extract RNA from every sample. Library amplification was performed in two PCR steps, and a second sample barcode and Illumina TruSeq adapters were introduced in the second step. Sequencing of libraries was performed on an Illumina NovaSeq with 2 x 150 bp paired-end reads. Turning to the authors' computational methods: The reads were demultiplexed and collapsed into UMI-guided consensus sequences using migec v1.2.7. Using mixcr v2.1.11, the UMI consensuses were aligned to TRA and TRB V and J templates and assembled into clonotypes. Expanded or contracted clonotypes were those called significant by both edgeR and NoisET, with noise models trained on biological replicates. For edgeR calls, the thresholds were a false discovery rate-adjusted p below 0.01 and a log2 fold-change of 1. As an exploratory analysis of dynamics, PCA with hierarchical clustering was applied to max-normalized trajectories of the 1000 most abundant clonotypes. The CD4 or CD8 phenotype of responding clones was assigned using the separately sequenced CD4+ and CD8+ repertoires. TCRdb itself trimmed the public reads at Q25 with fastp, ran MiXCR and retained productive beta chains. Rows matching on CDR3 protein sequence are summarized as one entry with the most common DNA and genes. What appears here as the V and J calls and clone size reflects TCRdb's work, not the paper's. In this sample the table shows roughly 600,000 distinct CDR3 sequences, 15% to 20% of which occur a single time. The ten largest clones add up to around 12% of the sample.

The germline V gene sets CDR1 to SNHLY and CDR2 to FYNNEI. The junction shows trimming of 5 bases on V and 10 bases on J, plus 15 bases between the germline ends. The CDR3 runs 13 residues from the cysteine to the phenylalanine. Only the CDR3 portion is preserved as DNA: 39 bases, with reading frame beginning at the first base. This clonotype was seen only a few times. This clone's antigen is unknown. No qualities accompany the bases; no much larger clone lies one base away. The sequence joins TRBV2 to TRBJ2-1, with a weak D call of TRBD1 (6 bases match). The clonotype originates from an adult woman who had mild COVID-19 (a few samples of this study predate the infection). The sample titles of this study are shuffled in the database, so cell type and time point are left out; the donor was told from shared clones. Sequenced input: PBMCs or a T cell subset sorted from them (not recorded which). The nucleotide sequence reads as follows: TGTGCCAGCAGTTACTTACAGGGCATCGAGCAGTTCTTC. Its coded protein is CASSYLQGIEQFF.